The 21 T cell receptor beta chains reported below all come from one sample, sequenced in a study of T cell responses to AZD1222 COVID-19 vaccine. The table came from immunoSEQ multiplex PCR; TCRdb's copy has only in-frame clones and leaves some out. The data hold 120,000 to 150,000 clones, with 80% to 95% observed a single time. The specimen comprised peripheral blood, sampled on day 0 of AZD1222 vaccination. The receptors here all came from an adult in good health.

CDR3 sequence: CASGSSGGAEQYF. The DNA of the CDR3 is TGCGCCAGCGGGTCTAGTGGGGGTGCCGAGCAGTACTTC. The rearrangement links TRBV10-1 to TRBJ2-7; either TRBD1 or TRBD2 may supply D (5 bases each). The CDR3 consists of 13 residues. Trimming pared 8 bases from V and 6 bases from J, leaving 17 bases between. Looked up from germline, CDR1 is WNHNN and CDR2 is SYGVQD (reference sequence).

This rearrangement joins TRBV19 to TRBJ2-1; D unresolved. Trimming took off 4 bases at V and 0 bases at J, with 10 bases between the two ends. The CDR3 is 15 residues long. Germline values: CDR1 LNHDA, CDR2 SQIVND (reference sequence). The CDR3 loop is CASSRGMASYNEQFF. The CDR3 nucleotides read TGTGCCAGTAGTAGGGGTATGGCCTCCTACAATGAGCAGTTCTTC.

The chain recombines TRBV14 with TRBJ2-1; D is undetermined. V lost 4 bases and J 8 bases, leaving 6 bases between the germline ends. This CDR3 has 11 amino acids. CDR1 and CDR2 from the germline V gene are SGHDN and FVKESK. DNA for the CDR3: TGTGCCAGCAGCCTACGTTATGAGCAGTTCTTC. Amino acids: CASSLRYEQFF.

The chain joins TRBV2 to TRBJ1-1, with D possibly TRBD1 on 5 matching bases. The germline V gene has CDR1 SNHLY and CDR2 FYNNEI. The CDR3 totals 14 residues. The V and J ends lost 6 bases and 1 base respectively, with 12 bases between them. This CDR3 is CASRDNTGNTEAFF. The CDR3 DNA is TGTGCCAGCAGGGATAATACAGGGAACACTGAAGCTTTCTTT.

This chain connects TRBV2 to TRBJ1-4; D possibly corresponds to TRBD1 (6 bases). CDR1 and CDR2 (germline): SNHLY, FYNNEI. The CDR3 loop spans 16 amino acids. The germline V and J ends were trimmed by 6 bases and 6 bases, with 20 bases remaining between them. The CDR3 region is CASRVPQEGGYEKLFF. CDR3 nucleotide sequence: TGTGCCAGCAGGGTCCCACAGGAAGGGGGATATGAAAAACTGTTTTTT.

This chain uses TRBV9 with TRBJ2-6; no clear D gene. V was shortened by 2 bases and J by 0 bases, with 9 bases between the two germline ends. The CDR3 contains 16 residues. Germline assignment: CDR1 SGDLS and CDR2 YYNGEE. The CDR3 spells CASSVDTFSGANVLTF. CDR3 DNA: TGTGCCAGCAGCGTTGACACCTTCTCTGGGGCCAACGTCCTGACTTTC.

In DNA form, the CDR3 reads TGTGCCAGCAGTCGGAATCCGGACAGGATCGCCGAAGCTTTCTTT. Its translation: CASSRNPDRIAEAFF. The chain employs TRBV7-3 and TRBJ1-1; 7 positions agree with TRBD1. The CDR3 has 15 amino acids. Losses at the gene ends were 6 bases for V and 8 bases for J; bases not matched to a gene: 15. In germline, CDR1 is SGHTA, CDR2 FQGTGA.

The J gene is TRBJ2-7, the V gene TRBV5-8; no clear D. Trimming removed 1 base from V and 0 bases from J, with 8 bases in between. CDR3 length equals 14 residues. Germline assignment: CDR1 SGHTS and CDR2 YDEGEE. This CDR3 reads CASSLYWDSYEQYF. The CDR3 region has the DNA TGTGCCAGCAGCTTGTATTGGGACTCCTACGAGCAGTACTTC.

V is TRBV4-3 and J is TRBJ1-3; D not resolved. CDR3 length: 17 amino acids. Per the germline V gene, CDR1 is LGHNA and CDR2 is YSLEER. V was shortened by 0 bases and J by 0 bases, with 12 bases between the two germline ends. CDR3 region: CASSQENARNSGNTIYF. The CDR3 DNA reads TGCGCCAGCAGCCAAGAGAATGCCAGAAACTCTGGAAACACCATATATTTT.

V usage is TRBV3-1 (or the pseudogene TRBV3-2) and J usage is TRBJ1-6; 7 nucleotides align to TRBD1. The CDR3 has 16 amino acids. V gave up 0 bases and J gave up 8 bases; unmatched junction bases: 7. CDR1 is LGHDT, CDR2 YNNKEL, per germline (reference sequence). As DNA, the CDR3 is TGTGCCAGCAGCCAAGATCCGTACAGGGGCGATTCACCCCTCCACTTT. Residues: CASSQDPYRGDSPLHF.

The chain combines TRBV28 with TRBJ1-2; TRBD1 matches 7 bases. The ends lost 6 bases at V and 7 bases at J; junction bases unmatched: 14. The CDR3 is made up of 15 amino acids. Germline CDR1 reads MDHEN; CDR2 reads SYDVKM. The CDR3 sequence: CASSPQTGRLGGYTF. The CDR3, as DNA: TGTGCCAGCAGCCCGCAGACAGGGCGATTGGGTGGCTACACCTTC.

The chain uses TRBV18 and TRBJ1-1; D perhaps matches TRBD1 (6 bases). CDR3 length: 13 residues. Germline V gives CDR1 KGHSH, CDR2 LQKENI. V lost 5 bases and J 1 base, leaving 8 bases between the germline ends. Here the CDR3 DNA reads TGTGCCAGCTCAGGACAGAAGAACACTGAAGCTTTCTTT. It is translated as CASSGQKNTEAFF.

The CDR3 nucleotides are TGTGCCAGCAACTGGCGTGAGCAGTTCTTC. Amino acids: CASNWREQFF. The rearrangement uses TRBV2 and TRBJ2-1; D gene uncertain. Germline V gene data show CDR1 as SNHLY and CDR2 as FYNNEI. Deletions cut 7 bases from V and 9 bases from J, with 7 bases between. CDR3 size: 10 residues.

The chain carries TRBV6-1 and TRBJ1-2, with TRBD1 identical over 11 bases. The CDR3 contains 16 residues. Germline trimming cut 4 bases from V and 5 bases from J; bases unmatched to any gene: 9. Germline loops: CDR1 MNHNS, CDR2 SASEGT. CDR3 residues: CASSGGTGGSGYGYTF. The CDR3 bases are TGTGCCAGCAGTGGGGGGACAGGGGGGTCTGGATATGGCTACACCTTC.

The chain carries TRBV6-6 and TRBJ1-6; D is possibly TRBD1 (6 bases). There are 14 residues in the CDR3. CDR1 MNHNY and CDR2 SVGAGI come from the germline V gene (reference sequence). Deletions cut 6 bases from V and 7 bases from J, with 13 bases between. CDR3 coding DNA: TGTGCCAGCAGCTACAGGGTGCTAAATTCACCCCTCCACTTT. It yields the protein CASSYRVLNSPLHF.

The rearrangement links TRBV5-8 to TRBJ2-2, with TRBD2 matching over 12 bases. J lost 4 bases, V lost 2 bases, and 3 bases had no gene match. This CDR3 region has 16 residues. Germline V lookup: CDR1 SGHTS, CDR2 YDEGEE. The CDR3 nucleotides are TGTGCCAGCAGCTTACTAGCGGGGGGCCGCACCGGGGAGCTGTTTTTT. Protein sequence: CASSLLAGGRTGELFF.

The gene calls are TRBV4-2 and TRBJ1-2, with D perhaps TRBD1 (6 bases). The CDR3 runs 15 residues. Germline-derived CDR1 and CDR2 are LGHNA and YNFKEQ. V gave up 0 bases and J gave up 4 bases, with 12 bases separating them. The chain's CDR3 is CASSQEPEGGYGYTF. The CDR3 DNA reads TGTGCCAGCAGCCAAGAACCCGAGGGGGGCTATGGCTACACCTTC.

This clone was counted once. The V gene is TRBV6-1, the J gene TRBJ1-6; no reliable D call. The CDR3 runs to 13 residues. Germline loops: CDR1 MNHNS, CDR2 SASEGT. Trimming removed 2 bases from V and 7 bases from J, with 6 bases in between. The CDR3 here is CASSERANSPLHF. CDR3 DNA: TGTGCCAGCAGTGAACGAGCGAATTCACCCCTCCACTTT.

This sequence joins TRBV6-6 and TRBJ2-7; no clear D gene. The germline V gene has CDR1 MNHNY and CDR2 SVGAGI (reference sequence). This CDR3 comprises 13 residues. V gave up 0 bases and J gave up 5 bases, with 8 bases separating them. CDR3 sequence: CASSYSNSDEQYF. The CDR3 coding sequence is TGTGCCAGCAGTTACTCGAACAGCGACGAGCAGTACTTC.

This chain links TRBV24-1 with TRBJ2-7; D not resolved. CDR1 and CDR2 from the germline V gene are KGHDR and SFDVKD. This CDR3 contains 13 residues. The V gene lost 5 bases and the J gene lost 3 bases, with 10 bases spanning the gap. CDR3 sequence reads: CATSGGNYYEQYF. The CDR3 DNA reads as TGTGCCACCAGTGGGGGAAACTACTACGAGCAGTACTTC.

The CDR3 nucleotides read TGTGCCAGCAGTTTAGTGTTTCAGTGGAGCGGGACCCAGTACTTC. This translates into CASSLVFQWSGTQYF. The chain recombines TRBV28 with TRBJ2-5, with D possibly being TRBD2 (5 bases). This CDR3 is 15 amino acids long. With 2 bases removed from V and 7 bases from J, the gap between germline ends came to 17 bases. Germline values: CDR1 MDHEN, CDR2 SYDVKM.